These 18 T cell receptor beta chains were sequenced from one sample in a study of Ad26.COV2.S vaccination and SARS-CoV-2 variants. Assay: immunoSEQ multiplex PCR; the TCRdb copy retains only in-frame clones and omits some. This table has approximately 480,000 clones, 87% appearing once. Stated treatment: 19 received Ad26.COV2.S at low or high dose, single or two shots; 5 received placebo; per-sample allocation not given. All samples were drawn on day 63, counting from the first vaccine or placebo injection. The sequences come from peripheral blood, collected in a trial of Ad26.COV2.S vaccine versus placebo. Receptors originate from a person between 18 and 65 years old who received the Ad26.COV2.S COVID-19 vaccine or a placebo.

This chain uses TRBV4-1 with TRBJ2-7; TRBD2 matches at 9 bases. Germline V lookup: CDR1 MGHRA, CDR2 YSYEKL. This CDR3 comprises 17 residues. Trimming at V came to 3 bases and at J to 2 bases, leaving 11 bases not matched to a gene. The CDR3 nucleotides are TGCGCCAGCAGCCAGGGGAGACTAGCGGCCCGGACCTACGAGCAGTACTTC. This encodes CASSQGRLAARTYEQYF.

The CDR3 loop reads CASSQFTDEQYF. The CDR3 DNA sequence: TGTGCCAGCAGTCAATTCACGGACGAGCAGTACTTC. The chain recombines TRBV6-2 or TRBV6-3 with TRBJ2-7; no definite D call. The CDR3 totals 12 residues. CDR1 is MNHEY, CDR2 SVGEGT, per germline. V lost 5 bases and J lost 5, with 10 bases in between.

This rearrangement joins TRBV7-9 to TRBJ1-5; a possible D gene is TRBD1 (5 bases). Germline V gene sequence: CDR1 SEHNR, CDR2 FQNEAQ (reference sequence). Between the trimmed V and J ends, which lost 4 bases and 1 base, there was a span of 20 bases. CDR3 length equals 18 residues. The CDR3: CASSSSTLRGGSNQPQHF. The CDR3 DNA follows: TGTGCCAGCAGCTCATCTACGCTACGGGGCGGAAGCAATCAGCCCCAGCATTTT. The entire variable domain, with the rest obtained from reference TRBV7-9 and TRBJ1-5, is as follows: DTGVSQNPRHKITKRGQNVTFRCDPISEHNRLYWYRQTLGQGPEFLTYFQNEAQLEKSRLLSDRFSAERPKGSFSTLEIQRTEQGDSAMYLCASSSSTLRGGSNQPQHFGDGTRLSIL.

The chain uses TRBV28 and TRBJ1-1, with no clear D. The germline gives CDR1 MDHEN, CDR2 SYDVKM. The V end lost 2 bases, the J end lost 1 base, and 11 bases lay between the germline ends. CDR3 length: 15 amino acids. Here the CDR3 reads CASSLLVWTNTEAFF. Here the CDR3 DNA reads TGTGCCAGCAGTTTACTGGTATGGACGAACACTGAAGCTTTCTTT. Full variable domain (rest looked up from reference TRBV28 and TRBJ1-1): DVKVTQSSRYLVKRTGEKVFLECVQDMDHENMFWYRQDPGLGLRLIYFSYDVKMKEKGDIPEGYSVSREKKERFSLILESASTNQTSMYLCASSLLVWTNTEAFFGQGTRLTVV.

V is TRBV10-3 and J is TRBJ2-2; TRBD1 aligns across 9 bases. Germline assignment: CDR1 ENHRY and CDR2 SYGVKD. V lost 7 bases to trimming and J lost 1 base; unmatched junction nucleotides: 4. This CDR3 region has 15 residues. CDR3 DNA sequence: TGTGCCATCACCATGGACAGGGGGAACACCGGGGAGCTGTTTTTT. Its translation: CAITMDRGNTGELFF.

The rearrangement uses TRBV7-3 and TRBJ2-5; 10 bases are shared with TRBD2. Germline V gene lookup returns CDR1 SGHTA and CDR2 FQGTGA. V lost 0 bases, J lost 4 bases, and 2 bases stayed unmatched. The CDR3 contains 15 residues. The CDR3 spells CASSLTRTSGETQYF. CDR3 sequence (DNA): TGTGCCAGCAGCTTAACCCGGACTAGCGGAGAGACCCAGTACTTC.

This chain links TRBV7-3 with TRBJ2-3, with 16 bases aligning to TRBD2. Trimming removed 0 bases from V and 4 bases from J; junction bases left unmatched: 4. The CDR3 extends over 18 amino acids. Germline assignment: CDR1 SGHTA and CDR2 FQGTGA. The CDR3: CASSLTGLAGGAADTQYF. In DNA form, the CDR3 reads TGTGCCAGCAGCTTAACGGGACTAGCGGGAGGGGCGGCAGATACGCAGTATTTT.

The rearrangement joins TRBV11-1 to TRBJ2-1; 7 bases align to TRBD2. There are 15 residues in the CDR3. V was pared by 0 bases and J by 4 bases, with 3 bases of the junction left unmatched. From germline, CDR1 is SGHAT and CDR2 FQDESV (reference sequence). This CDR3 is CASSLAGGFYNEQFF. The CDR3 bases are TGTGCCAGCAGCTTAGCGGGAGGGTTTTACAATGAGCAGTTCTTC.

V is TRBV28 and J is TRBJ1-1; 9 bases line up with TRBD1. The germline V gene has CDR1 MDHEN and CDR2 SYDVKM. The CDR3 contains 16 residues. V shed 3 bases and J 5 bases; nucleotides not matched to a gene: 10. The CDR3 loop is CASSLPGQGLVTEAFF. CDR3 coding DNA: TGTGCCAGCAGTTTGCCAGGACAGGGGCTGGTAACTGAAGCTTTCTTT. Filled out from reference TRBV28 and TRBJ1-1, the complete variable domain reads DVKVTQSSRYLVKRTGEKVFLECVQDMDHENMFWYRQDPGLGLRLIYFSYDVKMKEKGDIPEGYSVSREKKERFSLILESASTNQTSMYLCASSLPGQGLVTEAFFGQGTRLTVV.

The gene calls are TRBV27 and TRBJ2-7, with D possibly TRBD1 on 5 matching bases. Germline lookup yields CDR1 MNHEY and CDR2 SMNVEV (reference sequence). V gave up 4 bases and J gave up 3 bases, with 19 bases separating them. There are 16 residues in the CDR3. The CDR3 is CASSWGRASPFYEQYF. As DNA, the CDR3 is TGTGCCAGCAGTTGGGGCAGGGCGAGTCCTTTCTACGAGCAGTACTTC.

The V gene is TRBV5-1, the J gene TRBJ2-7, with 9 bases aligning to TRBD2. Germline loops: CDR1 SGHRS, CDR2 YFSETQ. The ends lost 2 bases at V and 3 bases at J; junction bases unmatched: 9. CDR3 length: 16 amino acids. The CDR3 is CASSLGAGGGGYEQYF. The DNA of the CDR3 is TGCGCCAGCAGCTTAGGTGCGGGAGGGGGTGGCTACGAGCAGTACTTC.

The J gene is TRBJ2-1, the V gene TRBV7-8; no firm D call. The CDR3 has 14 amino acids. V was shortened by 8 bases and J by 0 bases, with 11 bases between the two germline ends. Germline CDR1 and CDR2: SGHVS and FQNEAQ. The CDR3 nucleotides read TGTGCCAGCTTCCTGGCGGTCTCCTACAATGAGCAGTTCTTC. It is translated as CASFLAVSYNEQFF. The whole variable domain, remainder taken from reference TRBV7-8 and TRBJ2-1, is GAGVSQSPRYKVAKRGQDVALRCDPISGHVSLFWYQQALGQGPEFLTYFQNEAQLDKSGLPSDRFFAERPEGSVSTLKIQRTQQEDSAVYLCASFLAVSYNEQFFGPGTRLTVL.

The CDR3, as DNA: TGTGCCAGCAGCCCGCAAGCGGGAGGGGGCACAGATACGCAGTATTTT. It encodes CASSPQAGGGTDTQYF. The chain uses TRBV7-9 and TRBJ2-3; the match to TRBD2 covers 10 bases. The CDR3 length is 16 residues. Trimming took 5 bases from V and 1 from J; bases not matched to a gene: 6. Germline CDR1 reads SEHNR; CDR2 reads FQNEAQ (reference sequence). The full variable domain, completed using reference TRBV7-9 and TRBJ2-3, is DTGVSQNPRHKITKRGQNVTFRCDPISEHNRLYWYRQTLGQGPEFLTYFQNEAQLEKSRLLSDRFSAERPKGSFSTLEIQRTEQGDSAMYLCASSPQAGGGTDTQYFGPGTRLTVL.

CDR3 protein: CASSQPELNTGELFF. CDR3 nucleotides: TGCGCCAGCAGCCAACCTGAACTGAACACCGGGGAGCTGTTTTTT. The V call is TRBV4-3, the J call TRBJ2-2, with D hard to call. Germline V gene sequence: CDR1 LGHNA, CDR2 YSLEER. V lost 2 bases and J 1 base, leaving 8 bases between the germline ends. CDR3 length: 15 amino acids.

This clone was picked up one time. J is TRBJ1-1 and V is TRBV7-9; TRBD1 is a possible D gene (5 bases). Trimming left V 5 bases short and J 1 base short, with 8 bases between. CDR3 size: 13 residues. Germline V gene data show CDR1 as SEHNR and CDR2 as FQNEAQ (reference sequence). The CDR3 DNA is TGTGCCAGCAGCCCCGGGGGGAACACTGAAGCTTTCTTT. Amino acid sequence: CASSPGGNTEAFF.

This chain links TRBV2 with TRBJ1-1; perhaps TRBD1 as D (5 bases). The CDR3 runs 16 residues. The V gene lost 2 bases and the J gene lost 0 bases, with 13 bases spanning the gap. The germline V gene has CDR1 SNHLY and CDR2 FYNNEI. Written as DNA, the CDR3 is TGTGCCAGCAGTGAACTACAGGTTGGTCTGAACACTGAAGCTTTCTTT. This encodes CASSELQVGLNTEAFF. Looking up the rest from reference TRBV2 and TRBJ1-1 gives the full variable domain: EPEVTQTPSHQVTQMGQEVILRCVPISNHLYFYWYRQILGQKVEFLVSFYNNEISEKSEIFDDQFSVERPDGSNFTLKIRSTKLEDSAMYFCASSELQVGLNTEAFFGQGTRLTVV.

V is TRBV19 and J is TRBJ1-2, with a possible D match to TRBD1 (6 bases). Germline CDR1 and CDR2: LNHDA and SQIVND (reference sequence). The CDR3 is 14 residues long. Trimming removed 7 bases at V and 4 bases at J, with 16 bases between. The CDR3 sequence: CASTRQVGGYGYTF. CDR3 sequence (DNA): TGTGCCAGTACGCGACAGGTCGGGGGCTATGGCTACACCTTC.

This clone has just one count. The chain couples TRBV6-2 or TRBV6-3 to TRBJ2-1; 8 bases match TRBD2. Trimming at V came to 6 bases and at J to 9 bases, leaving 13 bases not matched to a gene. Germline V gene data show CDR1 as MNHEY and CDR2 as SVGEGT. The CDR3 runs to 15 residues. CDR3 coding DNA: TGTGCCAGCAGCGCTACTAGCGGCGGGATTGGTGAGCAGTTCTTC. Translated, it gives CASSATSGGIGEQFF.